Listed below are T cell receptor beta chains from one sample, sequenced in a study of blood T cell repertoires in COVID-19. Sequencing was performed with immunoSEQ multiplex PCR; in TCRdb, only in-frame clones are kept and a portion is missing. This table has some 240,000 clones, around 80% appearing once. Sequenced: peripheral blood. The receptors here all came from a woman aged 40 to 50 who had recovered from COVID-19. Each CDR3 is given with its conserved first and last residue. A D gene is named only where the DNA matches it firmly. Clone size is given for some rows only: seen once, a few or many times, or a class if the clone is expanded.

size	D	V	J	CDR3	DNA
once	NA	TRBV12-3/TRBV12-4	TRBJ1-2	CASSFQGLGYTF	TGTGCCAGCAGTTTTCAGGGTTTAGGCTACACCTTC
NA	TRBD1	TRBV2	TRBJ2-2	CASRDRGFTGELFF	TGTGCCAGCCGGGACAGGGGGTTTACCGGGGAGCTGTTTTTT
NA	NA	TRBV11-2	TRBJ1-1	CASSLYSGSLNTEAFF	TGTGCCAGCAGCTTGTACTCGGGGTCCCTGAACACTGAAGCTTTCTTT
NA	NA	TRBV7-9	TRBJ1-2	CASSSELNYGYTF	TGTGCCAGCAGCTCGGAACTAAACTATGGCTACACCTTC
NA	NA	TRBV7-3	TRBJ2-7	CASSSSGQGGNEQYF	TGTGCCAGCAGCTCCTCAGGGCAGGGTGGGAACGAGCAGTACTTC
NA	TRBD1	TRBV6-5	TRBJ1-2	CASSYGDRGGGYTF	TGTGCCAGCAGTTACGGGGACAGGGGGGGTGGCTACACCTTC
NA	NA	TRBV30	TRBJ2-3	CAWSASRGPGGTDTQYF	TGTGCCTGGAGTGCCTCCAGGGGCCCAGGCGGCACAGATACGCAGTATTTT
few	NA	TRBV30	TRBJ2-7	CAWSLGGEQYF	TGTGCCTGGAGCCTCGGGGGCGAGCAGTACTTC
NA	NA	TRBV7-8	TRBJ2-3	CASSLFGEYLDTQYF	TGTGCCAGCAGCTTATTCGGGGAATATTTAGATACGCAGTATTTT
NA	NA	TRBV6-5	TRBJ2-5	CASSYGQETQYF	TGTGCCAGCAGTTACGGGCAGGAGACCCAGTACTTC
NA	TRBD1	TRBV4-3	TRBJ2-7	CASSQEAQGVGEQYF	TGCGCCAGCAGCCAAGAAGCACAGGGGGTGGGGGAGCAGTACTTC
few	NA	TRBV19	TRBJ1-5	CASSTSLSVQPQHF	TGTGCCAGTAGTACTAGCCTTTCAGTTCAGCCCCAGCATTTT
once	NA	TRBV11-3	TRBJ2-5	CASSLGGAVETQYF	TGTGCCAGCAGCTTAGGAGGAGCCGTGGAGACCCAGTACTTC
NA	TRBD1	TRBV9	TRBJ1-1	CASSVDWGQGATEAFF	TGTGCCAGCAGCGTAGATTGGGGACAGGGGGCCACTGAAGCTTTCTTT
NA	TRBD1	TRBV12-3/TRBV12-4	TRBJ2-7	CASSFGQAYEQYF	TGTGCCAGCAGTTTTGGACAGGCCTACGAGCAGTACTTC
NA	NA	TRBV2	TRBJ1-5	CASSDSLSNQPQHF	TGTGCCAGCAGTGATTCTCTTAGCAATCAGCCCCAGCATTTT
NA	TRBD1	TRBV29-1	TRBJ1-2	CSVELTGGAYGYTF	TGCAGCGTTGAACTAACAGGGGGTGCCTATGGCTACACCTTC
NA	TRBD1	TRBV19	TRBJ2-3	CASSIGQVTDTQYF	TGTGCCAGTAGTATCGGACAGGTCACAGATACGCAGTATTTT
NA	TRBD1	TRBV28	TRBJ1-2	CASSSGQGGYGYTF	TGTGCCAGCAGTAGCGGACAGGGCGGGTATGGCTACACCTTC
NA	TRBD2	TRBV19	TRBJ2-3	CASSSASGAGTDTQYF	TGTGCCAGTAGTTCGGCTAGCGGGGCAGGGACAGATACGCAGTATTTT
NA	TRBD2	TRBV7-2	TRBJ2-3	CASSPGGGAGGTDTQYF	TGTGCCAGCAGCCCAGGTGGTGGGGCGGGGGGCACAGATACGCAGTATTTT
few	NA	TRBV11-3	TRBJ1-1	CASTPPGKNTEAFF	TGTGCCAGCACCCCTCCGGGAAAGAACACTGAAGCTTTCTTT
NA	TRBD1	TRBV19	TRBJ1-6	CASSMGQGNSPLHF	TGTGCCAGTAGTATGGGACAGGGCAATTCACCCCTCCACTTT
NA	NA	TRBV9	TRBJ2-2	CASSVARVTGELFF	TGTGCCAGCAGCGTAGCCAGGGTCACCGGGGAGCTGTTTTTT
NA	NA	TRBV7-2	TRBJ1-2	CASSLLQGTYGYTF	TGTGCCAGCAGCTTACTCCAGGGCACCTATGGCTACACCTTC
NA	TRBD2	TRBV15	TRBJ2-3	CATSRGLGGLANPDTQYF	TGTGCCACCAGCAGGGGCCTGGGGGGACTAGCGAATCCAGATACGCAGTATTTT
once	TRBD1	TRBV6-6	TRBJ1-1	CASSYGDRGPGEAFF	TGTGCCAGCAGTTACGGGGACAGGGGGCCGGGTGAAGCTTTCTTT
NA	TRBD1	TRBV24-1	TRBJ2-3	CATRDRVTDTQYF	TGTGCCACCAGGGACAGGGTCACAGATACGCAGTATTTT
NA	NA	TRBV27	TRBJ1-1	CASSLPVKVVEAFF	TGTGCCAGCAGTTTACCGGTAAAAGTAGTAGAAGCTTTCTTT
once	NA	TRBV6-4	TRBJ2-7	CASRVAVAGAPYEQYF	TGTGCCAGCAGGGTGGCTGTGGCGGGGGCCCCCTACGAGCAGTACTTC
NA	NA	TRBV7-2	TRBJ1-3	CASSTQTGPGNTIYF	TGTGCCAGCAGCACCCAGACAGGTCCTGGAAACACCATATATTTT
once	TRBD2	TRBV4-1	TRBJ2-3	CASSRGGYSTDTQYF	TGCGCCAGCAGCCGGGGGGGATATAGCACAGATACGCAGTATTTT
NA	NA	TRBV19	TRBJ2-7	CASSANVGVEQYF	TGTGCCAGTAGTGCGAACGTCGGGGTCGAGCAGTACTTC
NA	TRBD1	TRBV30	TRBJ1-4	CAWSVPGTENEKLFF	TGTGCCTGGAGTGTACCCGGGACAGAAAATGAAAAACTGTTTTTT
once	TRBD2	TRBV11-3	TRBJ2-1	CASSFVSAGGGNEQFF	TGTGCCAGCAGCTTCGTATCGGCGGGGGGCGGGAATGAGCAGTTCTTC
NA	TRBD1	TRBV6-4	TRBJ1-6	CASSRDSYNSPLHF	TGTGCCAGCAGCCGGGACAGTTATAATTCACCCCTCCACTTT
few	TRBD1	TRBV19	TRBJ1-2	CASSYTGDGGYTF	TGTGCCAGTAGCTATACAGGGGATGGAGGCTACACCTTC
NA	TRBD1	TRBV7-9	TRBJ1-4	CASSTRDRANEKLFF	TGTGCCAGCAGCACCCGGGACAGGGCAAATGAAAAACTGTTTTTT
few	NA	TRBV5-1	TRBJ1-5	CASSLVGGNQPQHF	TGCGCCAGCAGCTTGGTCGGAGGGAATCAGCCCCAGCATTTT
NA	NA	TRBV2	TRBJ2-2	CASSVEIGGELFF	TGTGCCAGCAGTGTTGAGATCGGCGGGGAGCTGTTTTTT
NA	NA	TRBV4-3	TRBJ1-2	CASSPTTRNYGYTF	TGCGCCAGCAGCCCCACGACACGAAACTATGGCTACACCTTC